The present entry profiles one TCR beta chain with its context. This sample was taken from a study of shared T cell receptors in the human thymus. The protocol was immunoSEQ multiplex PCR, while the TCRdb copy is restricted to in-frame clones and leaves out a portion. This sample yields hundreds of thousands of clones, of which over 75% are seen a single time; roughly 0.0089% belongs to the top ten. Trimming cost V 5 bases and J 3 bases; bases outside gene matches: 15. CDR1 and CDR2 (germline): MDHEN, SYDVKM. The CDR3 covers 19 residues. Separately, the same data were catalogued under a study of human thymus T cells. According to that study: Thymic and blood repertoires appeared to display a bias in their usage of V and J genes.

Input material: thymocytes. The TCR sequence derives from a boy less than two years old with a congenital heart defect. The chain has TRBV28 and TRBJ2-1; 11 bases are shared with TRBD2. The CDR3 DNA sequence: TGTGCCAGCAGTCTCATTGCTCGCCCTAGCGGGAGGCTCTACAATGAGCAGTTCTTC. This codes for CASSLIARPSGRLYNEQFF. Filled out from reference TRBV28 and TRBJ2-1, the complete variable domain reads DVKVTQSSRYLVKRTGEKVFLECVQDMDHENMFWYRQDPGLGLRLIYFSYDVKMKEKGDIPEGYSVSREKKERFSLILESASTNQTSMYLCASSLIARPSGRLYNEQFFGPGTRLTVL.